This T cell receptor (beta chain) was sequenced during a study of T cell repertoires in cytomegalovirus infection. Study details: Public TCR beta signatures indicated both CMV infection and matching HLA type.

The CDR3 covers 16 residues. Germline CDR1 DFQATT, CDR2 SNEGSKA (reference sequence). V shed 3 bases and J shed 5 bases, with 22 bases lying between them. A single record per CDR3 protein comes from TCRdb applying MiXCR to the reads. Among 200,000 to 300,000 distinct CDR3 sequences listed, roughly 15% were seen once. The chain employs TRBV20-1 and TRBJ2-5; D might be TRBD1 (5 bases). This sequence originates from a human donor in good health (CMV status not recorded). Some clones in this sample may be carry-over from other donors' samples. Sequencing used PBMCs. In DNA form, the CDR3 reads TGCAGTGCTAGGCGCAGGACATCCGCCCGTCGGGAGACCCAGTACTTC. It specifies CSARRRTSARRETQYF.